This TCR beta chain was obtained from a study of T-cell reconstitution after alpha-beta-depleted transplantation in children. Points from the study as a whole: Approximately two months post-transplant, alpha-beta T cells reportedly originated from several hundred expanded graft clones. After transplant, high TCRbeta diversity at day 60 in some patients arose from surviving recipient T cells and thymic progenitors. Hyperexpanded clones declined; after one year, newly produced T cells mostly supplied diversity.

TCRbeta library construction was performed incorporating unique molecular identifiers. TCRdb passed the PCR reads through MiXCR, listing each CDR3 protein once. Of about 830,000 distinct CDR3 sequences in the sample, less than 20% are singletons; the top ten hold around 5.3%. This clonotype has at least ten counts. The antigen is unknown. The sample here was PBMCs, mostly from graft donor cells, taken 360 days after TCRalphabeta/CD19-depleted stem cell transplant. This sequence originates from a male patient younger than 18 who had a stem cell transplant for acute lymphoblastic leukemia, so the T cells may come from the graft donor.

CDR3 region: CASSLPLNEQFF. Here the CDR3 DNA reads TGTGCCAGCTCACTCCCACTCAATGAGCAGTTCTTC. The chain combines TRBV18 with TRBJ2-1; D is unresolved. The CDR3 contains 12 residues. Looked up from germline, CDR1 is KGHSH and CDR2 is LQKENI. Between the trimmed V and J ends, which lost 4 bases and 6 bases, there was a span of 7 bases.